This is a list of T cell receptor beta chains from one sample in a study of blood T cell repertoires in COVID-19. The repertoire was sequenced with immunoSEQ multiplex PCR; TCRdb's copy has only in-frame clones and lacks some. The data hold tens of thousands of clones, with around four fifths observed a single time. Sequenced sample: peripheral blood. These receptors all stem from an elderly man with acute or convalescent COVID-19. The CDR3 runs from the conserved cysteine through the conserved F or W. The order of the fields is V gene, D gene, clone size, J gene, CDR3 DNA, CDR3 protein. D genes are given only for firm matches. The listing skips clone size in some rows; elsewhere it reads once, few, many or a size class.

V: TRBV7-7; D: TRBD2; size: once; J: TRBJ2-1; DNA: TGTGCTAGCAGCTTAGTCCCGGGGGGGCCTAACAATGAGCAGTTCTTC; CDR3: CASSLVPGGPNNEQFF
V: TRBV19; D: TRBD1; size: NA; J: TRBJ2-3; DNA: TGTGCCAGCTCAACCCAGGGGGGCACAGATACGCAGTATTTT; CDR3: CASSTQGGTDTQYF
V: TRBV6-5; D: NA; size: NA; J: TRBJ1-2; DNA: TGTGCCAGCAGTTACGACAGTCCAGTGGGCTACACCTTC; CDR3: CASSYDSPVGYTF
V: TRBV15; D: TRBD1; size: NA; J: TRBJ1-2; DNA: TGTGCCACCGAACCGGGACAGGGCTTGGGAGGCTACACCTTC; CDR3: CATEPGQGLGGYTF
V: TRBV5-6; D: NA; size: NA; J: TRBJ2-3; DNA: TGTGCCAGCAGCCACCCGACAGGAACAGATACGCAGTATTTT; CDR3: CASSHPTGTDTQYF
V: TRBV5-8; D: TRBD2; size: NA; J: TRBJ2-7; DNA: TGTGCCAGCTCTTCTAAGCGGGGGATGGACGAGCAGTACTTC; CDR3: CASSSKRGMDEQYF
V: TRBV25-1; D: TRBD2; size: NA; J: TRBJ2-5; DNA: TGTGCCAGCAGTGAATTTCGAGCGGGGGTCCAAGAGACCCAGTACTTC; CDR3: CASSEFRAGVQETQYF
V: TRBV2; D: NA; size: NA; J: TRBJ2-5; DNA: TGTGCCAGCAGTGAGGGGTCTGTACGGGGAGGCGAGACCCAGTACTTC; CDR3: CASSEGSVRGGETQYF
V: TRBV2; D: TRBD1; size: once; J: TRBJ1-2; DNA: TGTGCCAGCAGTGTAGGGGGCAACTATGGCTACACCTTC; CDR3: CASSVGGNYGYTF
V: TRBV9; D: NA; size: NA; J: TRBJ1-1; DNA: TGTGCCAGCAGCGCGACCAGTAGCCACACTGAAGCTTTCTTT; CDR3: CASSATSSHTEAFF
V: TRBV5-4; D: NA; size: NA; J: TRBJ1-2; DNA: TGTGCCAGCAGCTTCCCCCTTAGGGGAGGCTACACCTTC; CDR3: CASSFPLRGGYTF
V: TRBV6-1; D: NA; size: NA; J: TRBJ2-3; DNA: TGTGCCAGCGGGGGGGCGTTCACAGATACGCAGTATTTT; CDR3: CASGGAFTDTQYF
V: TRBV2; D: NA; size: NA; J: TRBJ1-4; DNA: TGTGCCAGCAGTTACAGTGCAACTAATGAAAAACTGTTTTTT; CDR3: CASSYSATNEKLFF
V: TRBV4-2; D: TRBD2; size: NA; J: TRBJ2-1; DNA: TGTGCCAGCAGCCAACGGACTAGCGGGGGGGAGTTCTTC; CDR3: CASSQRTSGGEFF
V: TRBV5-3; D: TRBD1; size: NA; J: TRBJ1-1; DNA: TGTGCCAGAAGCTTGGGGCCTCCTCCGGGACAGGAGGAAGCTTTCTTT; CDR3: CARSLGPPPGQEEAFF
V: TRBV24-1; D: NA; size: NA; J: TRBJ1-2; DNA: TGTGCCACCAGTGGGGAGACTTCAGGAGGCAACTATGGCTACACCTTC; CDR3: CATSGETSGGNYGYTF
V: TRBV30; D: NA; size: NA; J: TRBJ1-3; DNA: TGTGCCTGGAGTGTGTCCGGGAAAAGGGGAAACACCATATATTTT; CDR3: CAWSVSGKRGNTIYF
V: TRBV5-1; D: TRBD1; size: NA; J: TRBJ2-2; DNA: TGCGCCAGCAGCTCAAGACAGGGAACCGGGGAGCTGTTTTTT; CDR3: CASSSRQGTGELFF
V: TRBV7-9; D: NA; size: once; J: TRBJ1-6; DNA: TGTGCCAGCAGCAGGACAAGCGAGGACTCACCCCTCCACTTT; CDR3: CASSRTSEDSPLHF
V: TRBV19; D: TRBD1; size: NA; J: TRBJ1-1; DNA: TGTGCCACTCTACAGGGGGCTAACACTGAAGCTTTCTTT; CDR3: CATLQGANTEAFF
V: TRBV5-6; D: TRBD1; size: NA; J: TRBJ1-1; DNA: TGTGCCAGCAGCTCAGCAAGGGGGCTTTTTCTCGGCACTGAAGCTTTCTTT; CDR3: CASSSARGLFLGTEAFF
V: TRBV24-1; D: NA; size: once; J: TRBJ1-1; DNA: TGTGCCACCAGTGATGATAACTACACCCCCGAAGCTTTCTTT; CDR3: CATSDDNYTPEAFF
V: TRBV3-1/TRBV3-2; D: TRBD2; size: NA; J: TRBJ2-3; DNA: TGTGCCAGCAGCCAAGACGGACTAGCGGGGGGTCCAGATACGCAGTATTTT; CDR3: CASSQDGLAGGPDTQYF
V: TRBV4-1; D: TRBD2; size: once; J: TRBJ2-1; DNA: TGCGCCAGCAGCCTCGCGGGGGGAATTTACAATGAGCAGTTCTTC; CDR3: CASSLAGGIYNEQFF
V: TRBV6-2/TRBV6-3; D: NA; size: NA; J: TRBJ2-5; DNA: TGTGCCAGCAGTTCACTCCGGTCCCAGTACTTC; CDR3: CASSSLRSQYF
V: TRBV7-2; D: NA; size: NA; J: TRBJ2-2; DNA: TGTGCCAGCAGCTTAGGAGGGATCAACGGGGAGCTGTTTTTT; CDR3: CASSLGGINGELFF